These 26 T cell receptor beta chains share one sample of origin, sequenced in a study of beta chain features in type 1 diabetes. The study's findings and limits: Across all four CD4+ subsets, people with type 1 diabetes showed modestly shorter TCRB CDR3s.

The whole isolated RNA underwent reverse transcription, so sequencing captured expressed TCRB transcripts. Sequencing was performed with immunoSEQ multiplex PCR; in TCRdb, only in-frame clones are kept and a portion is missing. Altogether 100,000 to 150,000 clones are present, around 9% being singletons, with the ten largest covering over 0.6%. These receptors' antigens are unknown. Sequenced input: central memory CD4+ T cells from blood. Receptor source: a man aged 25-45 years with type 1 diabetes.

This chain joins TRBV2 and TRBJ1-4; TRBD1 matches 9 bases. The V and J ends lost 8 bases and 7 bases, in that order; junction bases with no gene match: 14. CDR3 size: 16 residues. Looked up from germline, CDR1 is SNHLY and CDR2 is FYNNEI. CDR3 region: CASATGTGQDSEKLFF. The CDR3 coding sequence is TGTGCCAGCGCTACCGGGACAGGGCAAGATTCTGAAAAACTGTTTTTT.

There are a few counts of this clone. The chain is built from TRBV5-1 and TRBJ2-3; a possible D gene is TRBD1 (6 bases). V lost 0 bases to trimming and J lost 5 bases, with 10 bases between them. Germline lookup yields CDR1 SGHRS and CDR2 YFSETQ. The CDR3 spans 14 residues. The CDR3 reads CASSLAQGKDTQYF. The CDR3 DNA is TGCGCCAGCAGCTTGGCCCAGGGGAAAGATACGCAGTATTTT.

The gene calls are TRBV27 and TRBJ2-1, with 7 positions matching TRBD1. V was clipped by 7 bases and J by 9 bases; unmatched bases: 15. This CDR3 has 15 amino acids. In germline, CDR1 is MNHEY, CDR2 SMNVEV (reference sequence). The CDR3 DNA is TGTGCCAGCAAGGTCATGGCAGGGGGTCAAACTGAGCAGTTCTTC. Protein sequence: CASKVMAGGQTEQFF.

In this sample, this clone turned up a few times. The rearrangement uses TRBV10-3 and TRBJ2-7, with D perhaps matching TRBD1 (6 bases). Trimming removed 3 bases at V and 2 bases at J, with 14 bases between. Per the germline V gene, CDR1 is ENHRY and CDR2 is SYGVKD. The length of the CDR3 is 15 residues. CDR3 residues: CAISEVRRTAYEQYF. The CDR3 DNA sequence: TGTGCCATCAGTGAAGTTCGTCGGACAGCCTACGAGCAGTACTTC.

This clone was recorded a few times. J is TRBJ2-3 and V is TRBV7-2; TRBD2 is a possible D gene (6 bases). Germline-derived CDR1 and CDR2 are SGHTA and FQGNSA. V lost 2 bases, J lost 2 bases, and 17 bases lay in between. The CDR3 totals 17 residues. The CDR3 loop is CASSLRSGRGYTDTQYF. Here the CDR3 DNA reads TGTGCCAGCAGCTTACGGTCGGGGCGGGGATACACAGATACGCAGTATTTT.

The chain employs TRBV30 and TRBJ1-6; no clear D. Trimming removed 8 bases from V and 6 bases from J, with 17 bases in between. Germline loops: CDR1 GTSNPN, CDR2 SVGIG (reference sequence). This CDR3 is built from 14 residues. The CDR3 DNA is TGTGCCGGAGGGCGACGGACGTTTAATTCACCCCTCCACTTT. It specifies CAGGRRTFNSPLHF. The variable domain in full, with the rest retrieved from reference TRBV30 and TRBJ1-6, is SQTIHQWPATLVQPVGSPLSLECTVEGTSNPNLYWYRQAAGRGLQLLFYSVGIGQISSEVPQNLSASRPQDRQFILSSKKLLLSDSGFYLCAGGRRTFNSPLHFGNGTRLTVT.

This sequence joins TRBV28 and TRBJ2-3; 9 bases line up with TRBD1. The CDR3 totals 15 residues. CDR1 and CDR2 (germline): MDHEN, SYDVKM. The trim removed 5 bases at V and 2 bases at J, leaving 5 bases unmatched. The CDR3 region is CASSTRTGVTDTQYF. CDR3 in DNA: TGTGCCAGCAGTACCCGGACAGGGGTCACAGATACGCAGTATTTT.

The V call is TRBV11-2, the J call TRBJ1-3; TRBD1 is a possible D gene (6 bases). The CDR3 has 14 residues. Trimming stripped 5 bases from V and 4 bases from J, with 12 bases between. Germline CDR1 reads SGHAT; CDR2 reads FQNNGV. CDR3 sequence (DNA): TGTGCCAGCAGCGTTATGAGGGGGGGAAACACCATATATTTT. This codes for CASSVMRGGNTIYF.

This clone was counted between two and nine times. CDR3 residues: CASSLGETDTQYF. The CDR3 DNA follows: TGTGCCAGCAGTCTTGGGGAGACAGATACGCAGTATTTT. The chain couples TRBV27 to TRBJ2-3; maybe TRBD2 (5 bases). The CDR3 totals 13 residues. The germline V gene encodes CDR1 MNHEY and CDR2 SMNVEV (reference sequence). V lost 5 bases and J lost 3, with 9 bases in between.

This chain uses TRBV29-1 with TRBJ2-3, with 7 bases matching TRBD2. From germline, CDR1 is SQVTM and CDR2 ANQGSEA. The CDR3 has 14 residues. V dropped 7 bases and J dropped 0; count of bases not matched to a gene: 7. The CDR3 is CSASGEGSTDTQYF. CDR3 sequence (DNA): TGCAGCGCCAGTGGGGAGGGAAGCACAGATACGCAGTATTTT.

This clone was observed a few times. The chain has TRBV28 and TRBJ1-2, with 7 nucleotides matching TRBD1. The CDR3 is made up of 15 amino acids. With 6 bases clipped from V and 0 bases from J, the junction kept 7 bases outside the gene matches. Germline CDR1 and CDR2: MDHEN and SYDVKM. CDR3 sequence reads: CASSPGGQTNYGYTF. CDR3 DNA: TGTGCCAGCAGCCCAGGGGGACAGACTAACTATGGCTACACCTTC.

The rearrangement links TRBV19 to TRBJ2-7; 12 bases match TRBD2. V was pared by 5 bases and J by 1 base, with 3 bases of the junction left unmatched. The CDR3 sequence is 15 residues long. Germline loops: CDR1 LNHDA, CDR2 SQIVND (reference sequence). CDR3 coding DNA: TGTGCCAGTAGTCCGACTAGCGGGGGTTCCTACGAGCAGTACTTC. Residues: CASSPTSGGSYEQYF.

This clone was detected many times. The gene calls are TRBV2 and TRBJ2-4, with a possible D match to TRBD1 (5 bases). The CDR3 consists of 13 residues. With 1 base removed from V and 9 bases from J, the gap between germline ends came to 10 bases. Looked up from germline, CDR1 is SNHLY and CDR2 is FYNNEI. CDR3 sequence reads: CASSEGVQGIQYF. DNA of the CDR3: TGTGCCAGCAGTGAAGGGGTCCAGGGCATTCAGTACTTC.

The chain has TRBV25-1 and TRBJ1-4; no clear D. This CDR3 contains 13 residues. Trimming shortened V by 4 bases and J by 5 bases, and 8 bases separated the two germline ends. Germline V gene lookup returns CDR1 MGHDK and CDR2 SYGVNS. The CDR3 bases are TGTGCCAGCAGTGGGGCGGGGAATGAAAAACTGTTTTTT. Amino acids: CASSGAGNEKLFF. The full variable domain, completed using reference TRBV25-1 and TRBJ1-4, is EADIYQTPRYLVIGTGKKITLECSQTMGHDKMYWYQQDPGMELHLIHYSYGVNSTEKGDLSSESTVSRIRTEHFPLTLESARPSHTSQYLCASSGAGNEKLFFGSGTQLSVL.

The chain carries TRBV4-2 and TRBJ2-1; 7 bases are a match to TRBD1. There are 16 residues in the CDR3. Trimming took 6 bases from V and 8 from J; bases not matched to a gene: 16. CDR1 is LGHNA and CDR2 is YNFKEQ in the germline V gene. This CDR3 is CASRIQRGGPADEQFF. The CDR3 nucleotides read TGTGCCAGCAGGATACAACGAGGGGGCCCGGCGGATGAGCAGTTCTTC.

This clone was observed a few times. The CDR3 nucleotides are TGTGCCAGCAGCTTCTTCAGTGTCAACGAGCAGTACTTC. Translating it yields CASSFFSVNEQYF. The chain links TRBV7-2 to TRBJ2-7, with D unclear. Trimming cost V 3 bases and J 5 bases, with 11 bases left between them. CDR3 length equals 13 residues. In germline, CDR1 is SGHTA, CDR2 FQGNSA.

CDR3 sequence (DNA): TGTGCCAGCAGCCTGCGGGCTGAGAATGAGCAGTTCTTC. Translation: CASSLRAENEQFF. The gene calls are TRBV4-2 and TRBJ2-1; maybe TRBD2 (5 bases). Germline V gives CDR1 LGHNA, CDR2 YNFKEQ. V lost 4 bases, J lost 7 bases, and 11 bases lay in between. CDR3 length: 13 residues.

The V call is TRBV30, the J call TRBJ1-2; 8 nucleotides line up with TRBD1. The J segment lost 4 bases and the V segment lost 6 bases, leaving 16 bases of the junction unmatched. Germline V gene sequence: CDR1 GTSNPN, CDR2 SVGIG (reference sequence). The CDR3 extends over 16 amino acids. The DNA for the CDR3 is TGTGCCTGTACTCCCAGGGGGACAGGCAGAGCCTATGGCTACACCTTC. This sequence encodes CACTPRGTGRAYGYTF.

This rearrangement joins TRBV5-4 to TRBJ2-5, with 9 bases identical to TRBD1. The V gene's germline CDR1 is SGHNT and CDR2 YYREEE (reference sequence). The CDR3 spans 16 residues. The V and J ends lost 10 bases and 5 bases, in that order; junction bases with no gene match: 18. As DNA, the CDR3 is TGTGCCGGCCGGCACAGGGGGCGCGGTGAGGCGGAGACCCAGTACTTC. It codes for CAGRHRGRGEAETQYF.

Only a few counts were recorded for this clone. The V and J genes are TRBV25-1 and TRBJ1-1, with 7 bases that match TRBD1. The V gene's germline CDR1 is MGHDK and CDR2 SYGVNS. The CDR3 covers 14 residues. V was pared by 6 bases and J by 9 bases, with 13 bases of the junction left unmatched. The CDR3 sequence is CASSQGGTLLQAFF. CDR3 sequence (DNA): TGTGCCAGCAGCCAAGGGGGCACACTCTTGCAAGCTTTCTTT. The full variable domain, with the rest looked up from reference TRBV25-1 and TRBJ1-1, is EADIYQTPRYLVIGTGKKITLECSQTMGHDKMYWYQQDPGMELHLIHYSYGVNSTEKGDLSSESTVSRIRTEHFPLTLESARPSHTSQYLCASSQGGTLLQAFFGQGTRLTVV.

This rearrangement joins TRBV10-3 to TRBJ2-3; D perhaps matches TRBD2 (6 bases). Germline-derived CDR1 and CDR2 are ENHRY and SYGVKD. The CDR3 extends over 15 amino acids. Trimming took off 4 bases at V and 7 bases at J, with 18 bases between the two ends. The CDR3: CAISGASASGNTQYF. The CDR3, as DNA: TGTGCCATCAGTGGGGCTAGCGCCTCCGGGAATACGCAGTATTTT.

This clone was seen only a few times. This chain connects TRBV11-3 to TRBJ1-1; TRBD1 is a possible D gene (5 bases). Trimming shortened V by 0 bases and J by 2 bases, and 13 bases separated the two germline ends. Germline CDR1 and CDR2: SGHNT and YENEEA. CDR3 length equals 16 residues. CDR3: CASSLEMGRKNTEAFF. CDR3 DNA sequence: TGTGCCAGCAGCTTAGAAATGGGGCGCAAAAACACTGAAGCTTTCTTT.

This clone has more than one count but fewer than ten. The chain joins TRBV2 to TRBJ1-1, with D hard to call. The CDR3 is 13 residues long. V shed 4 bases and J shed 5 bases, with 11 bases lying between them. In germline, CDR1 is SNHLY, CDR2 FYNNEI. CDR3 coding DNA: TGTGCCAGCAGTGTCGGGGTCGGGACTGAAGCTTTCTTT. Translation: CASSVGVGTEAFF.

This clone appeared a few times. The chain couples TRBV29-1 to TRBJ2-7; D might be TRBD2 (5 bases). Trimming removed 5 bases at V and 0 bases at J, with 11 bases between. Germline assignment: CDR1 SQVTM and CDR2 ANQGSEA. The length of the CDR3 is 13 residues. In nucleotides, the CDR3 is TGCAGCGTTCTCGGGAAGAACTCCTACGAGCAGTACTTC. Its protein is CSVLGKNSYEQYF.

This clone was seen more than once but under ten times. Distinct nucleotide sequences in the sample also encode this CDR3. This chain links TRBV2 with TRBJ2-1; no firm D call. This CDR3 is 12 amino acids long. The V gene lost 4 bases and the J gene lost 5 bases, with 6 bases spanning the gap. CDR1 is SNHLY, CDR2 FYNNEI, per germline. In DNA form, the CDR3 reads TGTGCCAGCAGTGCGCAGAACAATGAGCAGTTCTTC. Protein product: CASSAQNNEQFF.

The rearrangement joins TRBV2 to TRBJ2-3; the D is unclear. The CDR3 length is 14 residues. Germline V gene sequence: CDR1 SNHLY, CDR2 FYNNEI. V was pared by 0 bases and J by 0 bases, with 4 bases between. The CDR3 loop is CASSEALSTDTQYF. DNA of the CDR3: TGTGCCAGCAGTGAAGCGCTAAGCACAGATACGCAGTATTTT.